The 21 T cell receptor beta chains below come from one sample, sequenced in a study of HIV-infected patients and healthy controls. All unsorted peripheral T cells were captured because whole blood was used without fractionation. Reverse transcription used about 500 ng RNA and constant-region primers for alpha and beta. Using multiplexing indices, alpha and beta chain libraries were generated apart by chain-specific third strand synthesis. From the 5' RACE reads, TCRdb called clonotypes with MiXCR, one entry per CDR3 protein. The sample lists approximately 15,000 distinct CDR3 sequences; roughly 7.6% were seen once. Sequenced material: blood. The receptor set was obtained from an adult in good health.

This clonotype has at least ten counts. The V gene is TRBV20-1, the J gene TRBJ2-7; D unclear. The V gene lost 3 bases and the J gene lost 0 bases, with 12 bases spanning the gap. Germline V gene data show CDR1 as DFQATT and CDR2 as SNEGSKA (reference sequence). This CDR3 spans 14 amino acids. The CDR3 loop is CSASIQPSSYEQYF. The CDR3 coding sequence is TGCAGTGCTAGTATCCAACCGAGCTCCTACGAGCAGTACTTC.

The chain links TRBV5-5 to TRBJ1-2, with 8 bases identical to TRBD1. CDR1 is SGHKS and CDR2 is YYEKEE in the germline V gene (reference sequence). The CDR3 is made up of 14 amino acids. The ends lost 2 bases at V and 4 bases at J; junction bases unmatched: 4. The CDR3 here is CASSFTDRAYGYTF. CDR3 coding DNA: TGTGCCAGCAGCTTCACGGACAGGGCCTATGGCTACACCTTC. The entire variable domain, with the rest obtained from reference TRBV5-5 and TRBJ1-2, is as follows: DAGVTQSPTHLIKTRGQQVTLRCSPISGHKSVSWYQQVLGQGPQFIFQYYEKEERGRGNFPDRFSARQFPNYSSELNVNALLLGDSALYLCASSFTDRAYGYTFGSGTRLTVV.

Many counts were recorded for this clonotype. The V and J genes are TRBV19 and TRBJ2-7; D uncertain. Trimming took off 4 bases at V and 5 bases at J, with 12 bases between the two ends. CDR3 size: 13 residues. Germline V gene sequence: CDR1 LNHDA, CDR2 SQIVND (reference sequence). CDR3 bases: TGTGCCAGTAGTACGCAAACCAGGAACGAGCAGTACTTC. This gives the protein CASSTQTRNEQYF.

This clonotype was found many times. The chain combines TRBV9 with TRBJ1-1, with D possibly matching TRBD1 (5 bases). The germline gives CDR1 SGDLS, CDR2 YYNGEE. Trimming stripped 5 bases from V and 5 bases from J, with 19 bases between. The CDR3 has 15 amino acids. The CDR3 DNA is TGTGCCAGCAGTAGTTCCAGGAGGGGAGGTACTGAAGCTTTCTTT. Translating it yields CASSSSRRGGTEAFF. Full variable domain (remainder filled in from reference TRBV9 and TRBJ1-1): DSGVTQTPKHLITATGQRVTLRCSPRSGDLSVYWYQQSLDQGLQFLIQYYNGEERAKGNILERFSAQQFPDLHSELNLSSLELGDSALYFCASSSSRRGGTEAFFGQGTRLTVV.

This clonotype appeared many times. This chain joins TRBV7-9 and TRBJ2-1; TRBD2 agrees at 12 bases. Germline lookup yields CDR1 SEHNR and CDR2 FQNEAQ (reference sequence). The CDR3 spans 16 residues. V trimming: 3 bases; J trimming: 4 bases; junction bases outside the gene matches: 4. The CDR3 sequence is CASSLDTSGGYNEQFF. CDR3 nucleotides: TGTGCCAGCAGCTTGGATACTAGCGGGGGGTACAATGAGCAGTTCTTC.

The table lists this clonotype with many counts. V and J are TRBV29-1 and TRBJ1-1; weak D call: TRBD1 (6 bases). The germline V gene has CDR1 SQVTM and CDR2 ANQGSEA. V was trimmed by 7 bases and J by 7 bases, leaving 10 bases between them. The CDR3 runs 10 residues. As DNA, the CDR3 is TGCAGCGCCGTGGACAGTGAAGCTTTCTTT. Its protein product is CSAVDSEAFF.

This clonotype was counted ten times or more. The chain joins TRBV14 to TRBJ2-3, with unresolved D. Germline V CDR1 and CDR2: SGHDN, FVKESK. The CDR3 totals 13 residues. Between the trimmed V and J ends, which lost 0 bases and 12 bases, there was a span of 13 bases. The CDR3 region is CASSQELTNVQYF. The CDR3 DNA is TGTGCCAGCAGCCAAGAGCTAACCAACGTACAGTATTTT. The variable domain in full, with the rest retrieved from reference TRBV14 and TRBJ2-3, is EAGVTQFPSHSVIEKGQTVTLRCDPISGHDNLYWYRRVMGKEIKFLLHFVKESKQDESGMPNNRFLAERTGGTYSTLKVQPAELEDSGVYFCASSQELTNVQYFGPGTRLTVL.

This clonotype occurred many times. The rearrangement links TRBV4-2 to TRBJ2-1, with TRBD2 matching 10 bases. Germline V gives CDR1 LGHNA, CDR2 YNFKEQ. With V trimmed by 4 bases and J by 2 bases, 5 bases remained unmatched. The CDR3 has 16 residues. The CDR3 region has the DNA TGTGCCAGCAGCCCCACTAGCGGGGACCCCTACAATGAGCAGTTCTTC. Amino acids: CASSPTSGDPYNEQFF.

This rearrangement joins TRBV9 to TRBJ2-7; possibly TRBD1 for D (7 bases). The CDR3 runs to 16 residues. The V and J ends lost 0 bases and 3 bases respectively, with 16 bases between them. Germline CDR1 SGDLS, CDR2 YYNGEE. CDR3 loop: CASSVGFTGEVYEQYF. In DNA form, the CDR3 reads TGTGCCAGCAGCGTAGGATTTACAGGGGAGGTCTACGAGCAGTACTTC. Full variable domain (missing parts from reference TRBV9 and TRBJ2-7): DSGVTQTPKHLITATGQRVTLRCSPRSGDLSVYWYQQSLDQGLQFLIQYYNGEERAKGNILERFSAQQFPDLHSELNLSSLELGDSALYFCASSVGFTGEVYEQYFGPGTRLTVT.

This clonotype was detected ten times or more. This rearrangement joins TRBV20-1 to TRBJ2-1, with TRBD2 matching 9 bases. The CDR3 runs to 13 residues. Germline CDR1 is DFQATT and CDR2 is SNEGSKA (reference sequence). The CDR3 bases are TGCAGCGCACATAGGACTAGCGAAGAGGAGCAGTTCTTC. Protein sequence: CSAHRTSEEEQFF.

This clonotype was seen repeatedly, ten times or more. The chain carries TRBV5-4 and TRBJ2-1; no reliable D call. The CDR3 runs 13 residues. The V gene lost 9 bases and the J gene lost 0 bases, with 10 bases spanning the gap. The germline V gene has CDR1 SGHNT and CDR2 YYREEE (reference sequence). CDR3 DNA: TGTGCCACGGCGTTGGGCTCCTACAATGAGCAGTTCTTC. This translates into CATALGSYNEQFF.

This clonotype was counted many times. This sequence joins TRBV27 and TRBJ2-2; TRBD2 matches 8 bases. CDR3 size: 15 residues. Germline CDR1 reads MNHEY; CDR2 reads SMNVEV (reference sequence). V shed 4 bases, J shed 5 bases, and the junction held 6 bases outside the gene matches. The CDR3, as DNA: TGTGCCAGCAGTTCCGGGGGGGCCCGAACCGGGGAGCTGTTTTTT. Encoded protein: CASSSGGARTGELFF.

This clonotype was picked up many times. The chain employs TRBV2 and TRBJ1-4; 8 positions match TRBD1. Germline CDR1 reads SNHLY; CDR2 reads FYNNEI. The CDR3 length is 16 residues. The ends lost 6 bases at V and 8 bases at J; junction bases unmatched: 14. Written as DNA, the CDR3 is TGTGCCAGCAGCCGTGCCCCCGGACAGGGTGGGGAAAAACTGTTTTTT. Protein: CASSRAPGQGGEKLFF.

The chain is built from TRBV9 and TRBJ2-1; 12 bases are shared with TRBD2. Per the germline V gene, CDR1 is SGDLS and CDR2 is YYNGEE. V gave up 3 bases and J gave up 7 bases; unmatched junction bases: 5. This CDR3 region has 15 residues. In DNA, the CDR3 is TGTGCCAGCAGCGCTAGCGGGGGGGCGGGGAATGAGCAGTTCTTC. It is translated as CASSASGGAGNEQFF.

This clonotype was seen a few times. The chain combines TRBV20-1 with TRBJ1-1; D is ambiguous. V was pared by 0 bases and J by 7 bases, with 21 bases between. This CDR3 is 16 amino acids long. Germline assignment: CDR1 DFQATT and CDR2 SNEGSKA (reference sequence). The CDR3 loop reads CSARDLIGNGHVEAFF. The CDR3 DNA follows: TGCAGTGCTAGAGACTTGATAGGTAACGGTCATGTTGAAGCTTTCTTT.

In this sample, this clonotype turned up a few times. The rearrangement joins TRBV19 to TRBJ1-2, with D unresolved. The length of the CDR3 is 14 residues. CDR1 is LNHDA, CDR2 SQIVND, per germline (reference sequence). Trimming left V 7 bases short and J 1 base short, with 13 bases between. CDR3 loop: CASTPTGSNYGYTF. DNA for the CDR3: TGTGCCAGTACCCCGACCGGGAGTAACTATGGCTACACCTTC.

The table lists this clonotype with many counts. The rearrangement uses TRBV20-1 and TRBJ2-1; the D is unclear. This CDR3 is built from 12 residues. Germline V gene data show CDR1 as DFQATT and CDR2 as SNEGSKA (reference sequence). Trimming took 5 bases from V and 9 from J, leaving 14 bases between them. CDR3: CSARIRWSEQFF. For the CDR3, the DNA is TGCAGTGCTCGAATCCGGTGGTCTGAGCAGTTCTTC.

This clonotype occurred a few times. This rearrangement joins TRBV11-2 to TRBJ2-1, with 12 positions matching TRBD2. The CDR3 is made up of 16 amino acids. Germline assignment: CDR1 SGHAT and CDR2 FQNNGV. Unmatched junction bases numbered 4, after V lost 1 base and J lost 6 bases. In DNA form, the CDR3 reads TGTGCCAGCAGCTTAGCCGTGACTAGCGGGAGCAATGAGCAGTTCTTC. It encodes CASSLAVTSGSNEQFF.

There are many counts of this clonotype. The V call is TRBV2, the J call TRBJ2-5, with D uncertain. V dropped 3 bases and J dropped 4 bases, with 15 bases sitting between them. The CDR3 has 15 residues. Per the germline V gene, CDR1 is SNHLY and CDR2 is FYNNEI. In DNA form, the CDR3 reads TGTGCCAGCAGTGATTTTCTGGGTATTTCAGAGACCCAGTACTTC. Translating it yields CASSDFLGISETQYF.

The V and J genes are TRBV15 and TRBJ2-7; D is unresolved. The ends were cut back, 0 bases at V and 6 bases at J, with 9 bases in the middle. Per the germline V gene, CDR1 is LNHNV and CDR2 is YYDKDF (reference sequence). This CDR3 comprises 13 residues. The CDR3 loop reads CATSREALREQYF. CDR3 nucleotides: TGTGCCACCAGCAGAGAGGCGTTACGCGAGCAGTACTTC.

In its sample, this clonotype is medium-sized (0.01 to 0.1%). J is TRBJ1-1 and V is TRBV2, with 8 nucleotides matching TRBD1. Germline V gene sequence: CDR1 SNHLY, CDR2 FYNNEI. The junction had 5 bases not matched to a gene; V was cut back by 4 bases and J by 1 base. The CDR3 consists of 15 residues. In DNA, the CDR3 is TGTGCCAGCAGTGGGTTGCAGGGGGCGAACACTGAAGCTTTCTTT. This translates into CASSGLQGANTEAFF.